The 20 T cell receptor beta chains below all came from one sample that was sequenced in a study of T cells in Graves' hyperthyroidism and ophthalmopathy (dated by TCRdb to about 2019). Receptor amplification or capture employed multiplex PCR. Sequencing relied on an Illumina HiSeq 2000. The TCR beta CDR3 regions were amplified from the RNA transcripts. For the first round of RT-PCR on the TCR CDR3, the HTBI primer set was used together with the Qiagen OneStep RT-PCR kit. The public reads were quality trimmed at Q25 with fastp and then assembled into clones with MiXCR by TCRdb, keeping productive beta chains. One record per CDR3 amino acid sequence lists the most common genes and DNA. The sample contains around 250,000 distinct CDR3 sequences, around 25% of them found a single time. The ten largest clones take up roughly 32% of the sample. The material sequenced was blood. The receptor source for this set is a woman in her forties with Graves' ophthalmopathy.

The table lists this clonotype with a few counts. The conserved phenylalanine or tryptophan normally closing the CDR3 is absent here, so this likely arose from a read error. The chain joins TRBV2 to TRBJ2-5; D is perhaps TRBD2 (6 bases). The CDR3 is 14 residues long. The germline V and J ends were trimmed by 2 bases and 5 bases, with 12 bases remaining between them. Germline V CDR1 and CDR2: SNHLY, FYNNEI. The CDR3: CASSEKWRDETQYS. CDR3 sequence (DNA): TGTGCCAGCAGTGAAAAATGGCGGGATGAGACCCAGTACTCC.

This clonotype came up many times. V usage is TRBV7-2 and J usage is TRBJ2-7; 7 positions agree with TRBD2. CDR3 length: 14 amino acids. CDR1 and CDR2 from the germline V gene are SGHTA and FQGNSA. J lost 6 bases, V lost 1 base, and 6 bases had no gene match. The CDR3 DNA sequence: TGTGCCAGCAGCTTAGGATCGACTAGCCCCGAGCAGTACTTC. It translates to CASSLGSTSPEQYF. The full variable domain, in which reference TRBV7-2 and TRBJ2-7 provide the parts outside the CDR3, is GAGVSQSPSNKVTEKGKDVELRCDPISGHTALYWYRQSLGQGLEFLIYFQGNSAPDKSGLPSDRFSAERTGGSVSTLTIQRTQQEDSAVYLCASSLGSTSPEQYFGPGTRLTVT.

This clonotype has at least ten counts. This sequence joins TRBV12-3 or TRBV12-4 and TRBJ1-5, with 11 bases lining up with TRBD1. Losses at the gene ends were 7 bases for V and 4 bases for J; bases not matched to a gene: 3. The CDR3 has 14 amino acids. CDR3 sequence: CASTRDRGNQPQHF. The CDR3 DNA is TGTGCCAGCACCCGGGACAGGGGGAATCAGCCCCAGCATTTT.

This clonotype appeared many times. The chain links TRBV29-1 to TRBJ1-1; D is possibly TRBD1 (5 bases). Germline lookup yields CDR1 SQVTM and CDR2 ANQGSEA. The CDR3 spans 14 residues. Trimming took 8 bases from V and 1 from J, leaving 17 bases between them. The CDR3 reads CSFHLQGSNTEAFF. Written as DNA, the CDR3 is TGCAGCTTCCACCTCCAGGGATCGAACACTGAAGCTTTCTTT.

This clonotype was counted many times. The chain combines TRBV9 with TRBJ2-7, with 9 bases matching TRBD2. The CDR3 runs to 15 residues. Germline lookup yields CDR1 SGDLS and CDR2 YYNGEE. The V gene end was trimmed by 4 bases and the J gene end by 2 bases; junction bases not matched to a gene: 7. Written as DNA, the CDR3 is TGTGCCAGCAGCCCCGGACTAGCGTTAGCCTACGAGCAGTACTTC. Its translation: CASSPGLALAYEQYF. The full variable domain, its missing parts supplied by reference TRBV9 and TRBJ2-7, is DSGVTQTPKHLITATGQRVTLRCSPRSGDLSVYWYQQSLDQGLQFLIQYYNGEERAKGNILERFSAQQFPDLHSELNLSSLELGDSALYFCASSPGLALAYEQYFGPGTRLTVT.

In its sample, this clonotype was seen many times. CDR3 coding DNA: TGTGCCAGCAGCGTAGCCCTAGCGGGAGGAGTCCAAGAGACCCAGTACTTC. Translated, it gives CASSVALAGGVQETQYF. The chain carries TRBV9 and TRBJ2-5; TRBD2 matches 11 bases. From germline, CDR1 is SGDLS and CDR2 YYNGEE. CDR3 length equals 17 residues. Unmatched junction bases numbered 5, after V lost 0 bases and J lost 1 base. The whole variable domain, remainder taken from reference TRBV9 and TRBJ2-5, is DSGVTQTPKHLITATGQRVTLRCSPRSGDLSVYWYQQSLDQGLQFLIQYYNGEERAKGNILERFSAQQFPDLHSELNLSSLELGDSALYFCASSVALAGGVQETQYFGPGTRLLVL.

V is TRBV7-3 and J is TRBJ2-7; D not certain. V was clipped by 2 bases and J by 6 bases, with 11 bases between them. Germline CDR1 and CDR2: SGHTA and FQGTGA. The CDR3 runs to 13 residues. For the CDR3, the DNA is TGTGCCAGCAGCTTAGAAGGGAACGTCGAGCAGTACTTC. Translating it yields CASSLEGNVEQYF.

This clonotype showed up many times. The V gene is TRBV7-9, the J gene TRBJ2-7, with D perhaps matching TRBD1 (5 bases). This CDR3 is built from 14 residues. Germline values: CDR1 SEHNR, CDR2 FQNEAQ (reference sequence). V lost 5 bases and J 3 bases, leaving 14 bases between the germline ends. The CDR3 DNA follows: TGTGCCAGCAGCCACCAGGGTGCAAACTACGAGCAGTACTTC. As protein: CASSHQGANYEQYF.

This clonotype was detected ten times or more. The CDR3, as DNA: TGTGCCAGCAGCCAAGCGGGCGGGGTCCCCTACGAGCAGTACTTC. It codes for CASSQAGGVPYEQYF. The chain uses TRBV4-2 and TRBJ2-7; possible D gene TRBD2, 6 bases. The CDR3 has 15 amino acids. The germline V gene encodes CDR1 LGHNA and CDR2 YNFKEQ. Trimming shortened V by 1 base and J by 2 bases, and 12 bases separated the two germline ends.

The CDR3 spells CASSPGSQETQYF. As DNA, the CDR3 is TGCGCCAGCAGCCCCGGGTCCCAAGAGACCCAGTACTTC. J is TRBJ2-5 and V is TRBV5-1; D gene uncertain. The CDR3 totals 13 residues. V lost 4 bases, J lost 1 base, and 8 bases lay in between. CDR1 is SGHRS and CDR2 is YFSETQ in the germline V gene.

The chain is built from TRBV29-1 and TRBJ1-1; 11 bases match TRBD1. This CDR3 region has 16 residues. V lost 7 bases to trimming and J lost 1 base; unmatched junction nucleotides: 11. Germline loops: CDR1 SQVTM, CDR2 ANQGSEA. CDR3 coding DNA: TGCAGCGCAGACTTAGGACAGGGGGCACAGAACACTGAAGCTTTCTTT. Its translation: CSADLGQGAQNTEAFF.

This clonotype was found many times. The J gene is TRBJ1-2, the V gene TRBV27; TRBD1 might be the D (5 bases). Germline V gene data show CDR1 as MNHEY and CDR2 as SMNVEV (reference sequence). The CDR3 runs 14 residues. Trimming left V 2 bases short and J 1 base short, with 8 bases between. The CDR3 loop reads CASSLKGFNYGYTF. The CDR3 nucleotides read TGTGCCAGCAGTTTAAAGGGGTTTAACTATGGCTACACCTTC.

This rearrangement joins TRBV5-1 to TRBJ1-5, with TRBD1 matching 12 bases. The CDR3 has 15 amino acids. The trim removed 4 bases at V and 6 bases at J, leaving 5 bases unmatched. From germline, CDR1 is SGHRS and CDR2 YFSETQ. The CDR3 reads CASSRGQGASQPQHF. CDR3 in DNA: TGCGCCAGCAGCAGGGGACAGGGGGCTAGTCAGCCCCAGCATTTT.

This clonotype appeared many times. The CDR3 DNA is TGTGCCAGCACCGCCCAGACAGGGAAAATTAGCGGGAGCAGAGAGACCCAGTACTTC. It yields the protein CASTAQTGKISGSRETQYF. The genes are TRBV12-3 or TRBV12-4 and TRBJ2-5, with 9 bases fitting TRBD2. CDR3 length equals 19 residues. V shed 7 bases and J 4 bases; nucleotides not matched to a gene: 22.

The rearrangement uses TRBV30 and TRBJ1-1; D is unclear. Trimming cost V 3 bases and J 5 bases, with 13 bases left between them. The germline V gene encodes CDR1 GTSNPN and CDR2 SVGIG (reference sequence). This CDR3 contains 13 residues. The CDR3: CAWSRTPRTEAFF. The CDR3 nucleotides are TGTGCCTGGAGCCGGACTCCCCGAACTGAAGCTTTCTTT. Variable domain in full (rest from reference TRBV30 and TRBJ1-1): SQTIHQWPATLVQPVGSPLSLECTVEGTSNPNLYWYRQAAGRGLQLLFYSVGIGQISSEVPQNLSASRPQDRQFILSSKKLLLSDSGFYLCAWSRTPRTEAFFGQGTRLTVV.

This clonotype was recorded at least ten times. The chain combines TRBV28 with TRBJ1-2; D remains ambiguous. Between the trimmed V and J ends, which lost 3 bases and 2 bases, there was a span of 7 bases. The germline V gene has CDR1 MDHEN and CDR2 SYDVKM. The CDR3 totals 13 residues. The CDR3 DNA sequence: TGTGCCAGCAGTTTTGCAGTGAACTATGGCTACACCTTC. The encoded protein is CASSFAVNYGYTF.

The V call is TRBV5-4, the J call TRBJ2-5, with D unresolved. The CDR3 spans 14 residues. Trimming cost V 0 bases and J 1 base, with 7 bases left between them. From germline, CDR1 is SGHNT and CDR2 YYREEE (reference sequence). CDR3 in amino acids: CASSLEWGQETQYF. For the CDR3, the DNA is TGTGCCAGCAGCTTGGAGTGGGGCCAAGAGACCCAGTACTTC.

Of note for this clonotype: One end of the junction does not line up with germline, which may come from a read error. The CDR3: CATSDLTGQTHTSGNTIYF. As DNA, the CDR3 is TGTGCCACCAGTGACCTGACGGGACAGACTCATACCTCTGGAAACACCATATATTTT. The J gene is TRBJ1-3, the V gene TRBV6-4; 7 positions agree with TRBD1. The CDR3 covers 19 residues. Germline V gene data show CDR1 as MRHNA and CDR2 as SNTAGT.

This clonotype showed up many times. The V gene is TRBV18, the J gene TRBJ2-5; no clear D. Per the germline V gene, CDR1 is KGHSH and CDR2 is LQKENI. Trimming left V 3 bases short and J 4 bases short, with 18 bases between. The CDR3 is made up of 16 amino acids. The CDR3 DNA follows: TGTGCCAGCTCACCCTCTCGAGCCAAAAACGCAGAGACCCAGTACTTC. This gives the protein CASSPSRAKNAETQYF.

This clonotype was detected only a few times. This chain joins TRBV3-1 and TRBJ2-7, with TRBD1 matching 8 bases. The CDR3 runs 14 residues. Germline assignment: CDR1 LGHDT and CDR2 YNNKEL (reference sequence). Trimming at V came to 4 bases and at J to 10 bases, leaving 12 bases not matched to a gene. In DNA, the CDR3 is TGTGCCAGCAGCCCAAGGACAGGGCTCAGCGTCCAGTACTTC. Its translation is CASSPRTGLSVQYF.